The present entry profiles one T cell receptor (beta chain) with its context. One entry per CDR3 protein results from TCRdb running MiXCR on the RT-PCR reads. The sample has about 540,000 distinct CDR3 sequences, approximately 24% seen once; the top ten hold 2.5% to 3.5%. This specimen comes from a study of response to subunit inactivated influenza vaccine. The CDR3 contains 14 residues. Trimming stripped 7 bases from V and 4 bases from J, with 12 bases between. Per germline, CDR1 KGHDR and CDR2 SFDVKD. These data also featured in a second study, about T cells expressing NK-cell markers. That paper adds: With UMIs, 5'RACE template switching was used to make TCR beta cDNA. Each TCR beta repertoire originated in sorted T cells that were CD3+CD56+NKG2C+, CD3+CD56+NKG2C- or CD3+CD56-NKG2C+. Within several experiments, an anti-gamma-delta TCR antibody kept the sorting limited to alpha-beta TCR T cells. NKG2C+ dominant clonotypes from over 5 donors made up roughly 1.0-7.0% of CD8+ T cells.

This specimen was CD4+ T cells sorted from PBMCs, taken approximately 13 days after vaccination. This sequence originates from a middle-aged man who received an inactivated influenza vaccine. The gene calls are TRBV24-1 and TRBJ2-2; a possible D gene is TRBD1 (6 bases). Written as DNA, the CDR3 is TGTGCCACCAGCAAAGACAGGTTCACCGGGGAGCTGTTTTTT. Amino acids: CATSKDRFTGELFF.